These 8 T cell receptor beta chains were all obtained from the same sample, sequenced in a study of radiotherapy plus CTLA-4 blockade in lung cancer. Produced via immunoSEQ multiplex PCR; TCRdb's table is partial and in-frame only. The data hold 110,000 or so clones, with just under 80% observed a single time. Specimen: peripheral blood, collected from a patient treated with radiotherapy plus ipilimumab. These receptors were taken from a human donor with non-small cell lung cancer who had a partial response to radiotherapy plus ipilimumab.

The V call is TRBV2, the J call TRBJ2-1, with D tentatively TRBD2 (6 bases). V lost 4 bases and J lost 0, with 10 bases in between. Germline CDR1 and CDR2: SNHLY and FYNNEI. This CDR3 is built from 15 residues. CDR3 in amino acids: CASSVEGSSYNEQFF. The CDR3 nucleotides are TGTGCCAGCAGTGTGGAGGGGAGCTCCTACAATGAGCAGTTCTTC.

This clone was found a few times. Other nucleotide sequences in the sample specify the same CDR3. The rearrangement uses TRBV7-8 and TRBJ1-2, with TRBD1 matching 7 bases. After removal of 1 base from V and 5 bases from J, the junction contained 4 bases not matched to a gene. This CDR3 region has 14 residues. Germline V CDR1 and CDR2: SGHVS, FQNEAQ. The CDR3 region has the DNA TGTGCCAGCAGCTTAGGGTCAGGGGGGTATGGCTACACCTTC. Amino acids: CASSLGSGGYGYTF. The entire variable domain, with the rest obtained from reference TRBV7-8 and TRBJ1-2, is as follows: GAGVSQSPRYKVAKRGQDVALRCDPISGHVSLFWYQQALGQGPEFLTYFQNEAQLDKSGLPSDRFFAERPEGSVSTLKIQRTQQEDSAVYLCASSLGSGGYGYTFGSGTRLTVV.

With respect to this clone: The identical CDR3 is also encoded by other nucleotide sequences in the sample. The chain joins TRBV28 to TRBJ2-2; TRBD2 is a possible D gene (5 bases). CDR3 length equals 14 residues. Trimming left V 3 bases short and J 2 bases short, with 7 bases between. The germline V gene encodes CDR1 MDHEN and CDR2 SYDVKM. The CDR3 nucleotides read TGTGCCAGCAGTTTGAGCGGTAACACCGGGGAGCTGTTTTTT. Amino acids: CASSLSGNTGELFF.

The chain carries TRBV25-1 and TRBJ1-4, with D unresolved. The V end was cut by 4 bases, the J end by 0 bases, with 12 bases between. Per the germline V gene, CDR1 is MGHDK and CDR2 is SYGVNS. The CDR3 consists of 16 residues. The CDR3 DNA is TGTGCCAGCAGTGTGGGCATGGGTACAACTAATGAAAAACTGTTTTTT. It yields the protein CASSVGMGTTNEKLFF.

This clone has more than one count but fewer than ten. The chain employs TRBV5-1 and TRBJ2-7; maybe TRBD2 (5 bases). Per germline, CDR1 SGHRS and CDR2 YFSETQ. Trimming took 4 bases from V and 2 from J, leaving 19 bases between them. CDR3 size: 16 residues. Here the CDR3 reads CASSHNPSSETYEQYF. For the CDR3, the DNA is TGCGCCAGCAGCCATAACCCTAGCTCGGAGACCTACGAGCAGTACTTC.

The gene calls are TRBV2 and TRBJ2-7; D is perhaps TRBD1 (6 bases). V lost 3 bases to trimming and J lost 6 bases, with 15 bases between them. The CDR3 has 14 residues. In germline, CDR1 is SNHLY, CDR2 FYNNEI. CDR3: CASSENRDRSEQYF. In DNA, the CDR3 is TGTGCCAGCAGTGAGAACAGGGATAGGAGCGAGCAGTACTTC.

The V and J genes are TRBV9 and TRBJ2-3; TRBD2 agrees at 7 bases. CDR3 size: 14 residues. Germline V gives CDR1 SGDLS, CDR2 YYNGEE. Germline trimming cut 1 base from V and 1 base from J; bases unmatched to any gene: 0. CDR3 nucleotides: TGTGCCAGCAGCGTAACTAGCGGCACAGATACGCAGTATTTT. Its translation is CASSVTSGTDTQYF.

V usage is TRBV15 and J usage is TRBJ1-4; 9 nucleotides line up with TRBD1. Trimming removed 3 bases from V and 8 bases from J; junction bases left unmatched: 7. Germline CDR1 and CDR2: LNHNV and YYDKDF (reference sequence). The CDR3 totals 15 residues. This CDR3 reads CATSSGGQGFEKLFF. The CDR3 nucleotides are TGTGCCACCAGCAGCGGGGGACAGGGATTCGAAAAACTGTTTTTT.